The text below deals with one T cell receptor beta chain. The length of the CDR3 is 15 residues. Germline V gene sequence: CDR1 LGHNA, CDR2 YSLEER. Losses at the gene ends were 1 base for V and 3 bases for J; bases not matched to a gene: 6. Some clones are missing from TCRdb's copy, which holds only in-frame ones; the method was immunoSEQ multiplex PCR. Among about 28,000 clones listed, 85% to 90% were seen once. The data are from a study of sequential checkpoint blockade in melanoma. On the study more broadly: After both sequences, patients received maintenance nivolumab.

The treatment: randomized to nivolumab then ipilimumab (arm A) or the reverse (arm B). None of the patients previously received DNA-damaging chemotherapy. PBMC sorting kept live CD3+CD8+ cells without CD19 or CD56. The rearrangement joins TRBV4-3 to TRBJ2-7; TRBD2 matches 7 bases. The clonotype comes from a human donor with melanoma. This material consisted of CD8+ T cells sorted from blood (inferred from file names), taken from a patient given nivolumab and ipilimumab in sequence. The CDR3: CASSQGATGGYEQYF. CDR3 in DNA: TGCGCCAGCAGCCAAGGAGCCACGGGAGGCTACGAGCAGTACTTC.